The next 16 T cell receptor beta chains were all read from a single sample in a study of blood T cells in healthy people across ages. Using a J-beta primer mix together with a sample-barcoded 5' primer, a second PCR was run for about 6 to 11 cycles. TCRdb redid the calling of the 5' RACE reads with MiXCR, one entry per CDR3 protein. This table holds about 1.1 million distinct CDR3 sequences, 35% to 40% found once. Sequenced input: blood. The receptors come from a man between 18 and 35 years old in good health.

The CDR3 sequence is CATSRDFTNYGYTF. The CDR3 DNA follows: TGTGCCACCAGCAGAGATTTTACTAACTATGGCTACACCTTC. This chain connects TRBV15 to TRBJ1-2; D ambiguous. CDR3 length: 14 residues. Germline V lookup: CDR1 LNHNV, CDR2 YYDKDF (reference sequence). Trimming stripped 0 bases from V and 0 bases from J, with 5 bases between. Complete variable domain (other parts from reference TRBV15 and TRBJ1-2): DAMVIQNPRYQVTQFGKPVTLSCSQTLNHNVMYWYQQKSSQAPKLLFHYYDKDFNNEADTPDNFQSRRPNTSFCFLDIRSPGLGDTAMYLCATSRDFTNYGYTFGSGTRLTVV.

This clonotype was detected a few times. The J gene is TRBJ2-7, the V gene TRBV20-1; a weak D match, TRBD1 (5 bases). V lost 6 bases and J 4 bases, leaving 13 bases between the germline ends. The germline gives CDR1 DFQATT, CDR2 SNEGSKA (reference sequence). This CDR3 spans 12 amino acids. CDR3 protein: CSALKQGYEQYF. The CDR3 DNA follows: TGCAGTGCATTAAAGCAGGGATACGAGCAGTACTTC.

The chain carries TRBV10-3 and TRBJ2-7, with 7 bases aligning to TRBD1. The CDR3 is made up of 15 amino acids. CDR1 is ENHRY, CDR2 SYGVKD, per germline. The V gene end was trimmed by 3 bases and the J gene end by 2 bases; junction bases not matched to a gene: 7. CDR3 nucleotides: TGTGCCATCAGTGAAGAGACAGGGATAACCTACGAGCAGTACTTC. The encoded protein is CAISEETGITYEQYF.

This clonotype showed up many times. The chain recombines TRBV12-3 or TRBV12-4 with TRBJ2-5, with D hard to call. The CDR3 is 13 amino acids. V was pared by 0 bases and J by 1 base, with 3 bases between. CDR3 residues: CASSLAFQETQYF. The CDR3 DNA reads as TGTGCCAGCAGTTTAGCCTTCCAAGAGACCCAGTACTTC.

The chain carries TRBV20-1 and TRBJ2-7, with TRBD2 matching 10 bases. Per the germline V gene, CDR1 is DFQATT and CDR2 is SNEGSKA (reference sequence). J was trimmed by 7 bases and V by 6 bases; bases with no gene match: 15. The CDR3 covers 15 residues. The CDR3 DNA is TGCAGTGCCGACCCCAGCGGGGGGGGATACAATGAGCAGTACTTC. This sequence encodes CSADPSGGGYNEQYF.

This clonotype was recorded a few times. The chain carries TRBV15 and TRBJ2-3; D ambiguous. Germline CDR1 reads LNHNV; CDR2 reads YYDKDF (reference sequence). Trimming removed 0 bases at V and 0 bases at J, with 7 bases between. There are 15 residues in the CDR3. CDR3 loop: CATSRDRSSTDTQYF. The CDR3, as DNA: TGTGCCACCAGCAGAGATCGGTCTAGCACAGATACGCAGTATTTT.

This chain uses TRBV19 with TRBJ2-3; D is ambiguous. With 4 bases removed from V and 1 base from J, the gap between germline ends came to 6 bases. Germline assignment: CDR1 LNHDA and CDR2 SQIVND (reference sequence). The CDR3 has 13 amino acids. CDR3 DNA sequence: TGTGCCAGTAGTACGTGGGGCACAGATACGCAGTATTTT. Translating gives CASSTWGTDTQYF.

This clonotype was counted a few times. This chain joins TRBV4-2 and TRBJ1-2; tentative D call: TRBD1 (6 bases). CDR1 and CDR2 (germline): LGHNA, YNFKEQ. Trimming pared 3 bases from V and 6 bases from J, leaving 14 bases between. This CDR3 contains 14 residues. The CDR3 loop is CASSHMNRANGYTF. The DNA for the CDR3 is TGTGCCAGCAGCCACATGAACAGGGCTAATGGCTACACCTTC.

J is TRBJ2-7 and V is TRBV27; either TRBD1 or TRBD2 may supply D (5 bases each). Germline assignment: CDR1 MNHEY and CDR2 SMNVEV (reference sequence). The CDR3 length is 16 residues. V was clipped by 10 bases and J by 1 base, with 23 bases between them. The CDR3 protein is CATESRQLSGSYEQYF. The DNA for the CDR3 is TGTGCCACCGAGAGCCGACAGCTGTCGGGGTCCTACGAGCAGTACTTC.

This clonotype appeared a few times. CDR3 sequence: CASTQGYAGANVLTF. The CDR3 DNA reads as TGTGCCAGCACCCAGGGGTATGCTGGGGCCAACGTCCTGACTTTC. J is TRBJ2-6 and V is TRBV7-9, with a tentative D call TRBD1 (6 bases). V lost 7 bases and J lost 2, with 12 bases in between. CDR1 and CDR2 (germline): SEHNR, FQNEAQ (reference sequence). The CDR3 runs 15 residues.

Only one count was recorded for this clonotype. This sequence joins TRBV6-1 and TRBJ1-1, with 11 positions matching TRBD1. The CDR3 length is 14 residues. The germline CDR1 and CDR2 sequences are MNHNS and SASEGT. Trimming took 6 bases from V and 6 from J; bases not matched to a gene: 6. The CDR3 bases are TGTGCCAGCAGGAGGACAGGGGGCGAGGCTGAAGCTTTCTTT. The encoded protein is CASRRTGGEAEAFF.

The CDR3 DNA reads as TGCAGTGCTTCCAGGGGAGCTAGAAGCTCCTACAATGAGCAGTACTTC. Translating it yields CSASRGARSSYNEQYF. The chain combines TRBV20-1 with TRBJ2-7; D may be TRBD1 (6 bases). Germline assignment: CDR1 DFQATT and CDR2 SNEGSKA (reference sequence). The CDR3 runs to 16 residues. Trimming took 5 bases from V and 7 from J, leaving 27 bases between them.

Concerning this clonotype: This may come from a read error, since a much larger clone is one base off. This chain links TRBV7-2 with TRBJ2-3; weak D call: TRBD1 (6 bases). Trimming took 2 bases from V and 10 from J, leaving 16 bases between them. This CDR3 is 14 amino acids long. CDR1 and CDR2 from the germline V gene are SGHTA and FQGNSA. This CDR3 is CASSLNRDGDAQYF. The CDR3, as DNA: TGTGCCAGCAGCTTAAACAGGGATGGGGATGCGCAGTATTTT.

The chain couples TRBV20-1 to TRBJ2-1; 7 positions agree with TRBD2. The end of the DNA fits TRBJ2-7 better, so the J call may be wrong. Germline CDR1 and CDR2: DFQATT and SNEGSKA (reference sequence). CDR3 length equals 15 residues. CDR3 sequence reads: CSAPTASGSYNEQYF. CDR3 DNA sequence: TGCAGTGCCCCCACAGCTAGCGGCTCCTACAATGAGCAGTACTTC.

The chain joins TRBV7-2 to TRBJ1-6; D is uncertain. The CDR3 has 12 residues. The V end was cut by 2 bases, the J end by 18 bases, with 14 bases between. Germline CDR1 reads SGHTA; CDR2 reads FQGNSA. Here the CDR3 DNA reads TGTGCCAGCAGCTTAACTATGAGAAAACCCCACTTT. Translating gives CASSLTMRKPHF.

J is TRBJ2-5 and V is TRBV9; 7 bases align to TRBD1. The DNA end is more similar to TRBJ2-7, so the J call may be wrong. The CDR3 runs to 15 residues. Germline CDR1 reads SGDLS; CDR2 reads YYNGEE. DNA for the CDR3: TGTGCCAGCAGCCTAACAACCGGGACAGCCTACGAGCAGTACTTC. Its translation is CASSLTTGTAYEQYF.